This TCR beta chain stems from a study of Tregs in tolerant kidney transplant recipients. Notes on the study in general: Some patients' samples used different primers over time, so nucleotide sequences weren't comparable. In tolerant patients, donor-specific Tregs outgrew total Tregs, suggesting antigen-driven expansion. No direct test of biological reproducibility was done here.

For this clone: Its specificity is not known.

Recipients received nonmyeloablative bone marrow transplants from related graft donors, with transient mixed chimerism. CD4+CD25+CD127- Tregs, CD4+CD25- non-Tregs, CD4 and CD8 cells were sorted. From germline, CDR1 is MNHEY and CDR2 SVGAGI. This CDR3 has 14 residues. Between the trimmed V and J ends, which lost 0 bases and 6 bases, there was a span of 11 bases. The assay was immunoSEQ multiplex PCR, and TCRdb's table has in-frame clones only and misses some. The repertoire has around 64,000 clones, more than 70% of them found once; the top ten carry about 4%. This clonotype was obtained from a human patient who received a combined kidney and bone marrow transplant. Some T cells may possibly be graft donor cells. This rearrangement joins TRBV6-5 to TRBJ1-1; D not resolved. The sample here was CD4+ T cells from blood (PBMCs), taken 6 months after the transplant. In DNA, the CDR3 is TGTGCCAGCAGTTACTCACAGAGGGTCGCTGAAGCTTTCTTT. As protein: CASSYSQRVAEAFF.